The 24 T cell receptor beta chains below all came from one sample that was sequenced in a study of spatial heterogeneity in lung cancer. TCRdb independently ran MiXCR on the 5' RACE reads; one entry per CDR3 protein. The table lists roughly 70,000 distinct CDR3 sequences, about an eighth of them singletons, with 5.5% to 7.5% in the top ten. Time point defined: sample taken at primary tumor resection. Extraction of whole RNA from tumor, nontumor lung or frozen PBMC preceded unsorted sequencing. The starting material was PBMCs, obtained at surgery. These receptors originate from a male donor with early-stage non-small cell lung cancer.

This chain connects TRBV5-1 to TRBJ1-1; D perhaps matches TRBD1 (6 bases). The V and J ends lost 1 base and 3 bases respectively, with 13 bases between them. The CDR3 sequence is 15 residues long. The germline V gene encodes CDR1 SGHRS and CDR2 YFSETQ. The CDR3 sequence: CASSLTGIQDTEAFF. The CDR3 nucleotides read TGCGCCAGCAGCTTGACAGGGATTCAGGACACTGAAGCTTTCTTT.

This clonotype was detected many times. The rearrangement uses TRBV6-6 and TRBJ1-2, with D possibly matching TRBD1 (6 bases). V lost 0 bases and J 0 bases, leaving 11 bases between the germline ends. CDR1 MNHNY and CDR2 SVGAGI come from the germline V gene (reference sequence). This CDR3 is 16 amino acids long. CDR3 region: CASSYSRDTTNYGYTF. CDR3 in DNA: TGTGCCAGCAGTTACTCGAGGGACACCACTAACTATGGCTACACCTTC.

The rearrangement uses TRBV7-9 and TRBJ2-1, with 9 bases matching TRBD1. Germline V gene lookup returns CDR1 SEHNR and CDR2 FQNEAQ (reference sequence). This CDR3 is 13 amino acids long. V lost 7 bases and J lost 10; bases outside the gene matches: 8. The CDR3 protein is CASTTQGAPEQFF. CDR3 DNA: TGTGCCAGCACCACACAGGGGGCACCGGAGCAGTTCTTC.

The chain joins TRBV6-4 to TRBJ2-1; D gene unclear. Germline V gene sequence: CDR1 MRHNA, CDR2 SNTAGT. The CDR3 is 14 amino acids. V lost 2 bases and J 3 bases, leaving 8 bases between the germline ends. The DNA of the CDR3 is TGTGCCAGCAGTGACGGGAATCGCTACAATGAGCAGTTCTTC. Residues: CASSDGNRYNEQFF.

This clonotype was found many times. The CDR3 sequence: CAISESREKGAEAFF. CDR3 sequence (DNA): TGTGCCATCAGTGAGTCGCGCGAAAAGGGGGCTGAAGCTTTCTTT. The chain has TRBV10-3 and TRBJ1-1, with D possibly matching TRBD1 (6 bases). V lost 0 bases, J lost 6 bases, and 14 bases lay in between. CDR3 length: 15 residues. From germline, CDR1 is ENHRY and CDR2 SYGVKD.

This clonotype occurred a few times. The CDR3 DNA sequence: TGTGCCAGCAGTTTAGGCTATTCACCCCTCCACTTT. It translates to CASSLGYSPLHF. The chain combines TRBV12-3 or TRBV12-4 with TRBJ1-6; D ambiguous. The V and J ends lost 1 base and 8 bases respectively, with 3 bases between them. CDR3 size: 12 residues.

The rearrangement joins TRBV6-2 or TRBV6-3 to TRBJ1-4; 7 nucleotides agree with TRBD1. With V trimmed by 4 bases and J by 11 bases, 4 bases remained unmatched. CDR1 and CDR2 (germline): MNHEY, SVGEGT. The CDR3 sequence is 12 residues long. In DNA form, the CDR3 reads TGTGCCAGCAGTTCAACGACAGGGAAACTGTTTTTT. Amino acids: CASSSTTGKLFF.

This clonotype was observed at least ten times. The chain recombines TRBV7-2 with TRBJ1-2; 12 bases are shared with TRBD1. Germline values: CDR1 SGHTA, CDR2 FQGNSA. V was clipped by 2 bases and J by 6 bases; unmatched bases: 7. The CDR3 consists of 16 residues. CDR3 DNA: TGTGCCAGCAGCTTACAGGGGACAGGGGGCAGCGATGGCTACACCTTC. Encoded protein: CASSLQGTGGSDGYTF.

This clonotype has ten or more counts. The chain recombines TRBV2 with TRBJ2-7; D is uncertain. Germline CDR1 reads SNHLY; CDR2 reads FYNNEI. V gave up 6 bases and J gave up 0 bases, with 9 bases separating them. The CDR3 covers 13 residues. CDR3 sequence: CASRTFSSYEQYF. The CDR3 nucleotides are TGTGCCAGCAGGACTTTTAGCTCCTACGAGCAGTACTTC.

This clonotype was picked up many times. The V call is TRBV19, the J call TRBJ1-2; possibly TRBD1 for D (5 bases). This CDR3 spans 14 amino acids. In germline, CDR1 is LNHDA, CDR2 SQIVND (reference sequence). Trimming shortened V by 6 bases and J by 5 bases, and 16 bases separated the two germline ends. The CDR3 coding sequence is TGTGCCAGTAGGCTCCAGGGCCAATTGTATGGCTACACCTTC. Its translation: CASRLQGQLYGYTF.

This clonotype was detected a few times. The J gene is TRBJ1-2, the V gene TRBV10-3; maybe TRBD1 (5 bases). This CDR3 spans 11 amino acids. V shed 9 bases and J shed 6 bases, with 11 bases lying between them. Germline values: CDR1 ENHRY, CDR2 SYGVKD. CDR3: CAINQGDGYTF. The CDR3 nucleotides read TGTGCCATAAACCAGGGTGATGGCTACACCTTC.

This clonotype appeared many times. The chain combines TRBV6-5 with TRBJ2-2; 8 bases match TRBD1. Germline CDR1 reads MNHEY; CDR2 reads SVGAGI. V shed 8 bases and J 5 bases; nucleotides not matched to a gene: 4. CDR3 length: 13 amino acids. The CDR3 here is CASSDRATGELFF. DNA for the CDR3: TGTGCCAGCTCGGACAGGGCAACCGGGGAGCTGTTTTTT.

This clonotype has a count of ten or more. This chain uses TRBV6-2 or TRBV6-3 with TRBJ1-1, with unresolved D. The CDR3 loop spans 12 amino acids. The germline CDR1 and CDR2 sequences are MNHEY and SVGEGT. V lost 7 bases, J lost 3 bases, and 9 bases lay in between. CDR3 region: CASTYGYTEAFF. CDR3 nucleotide sequence: TGTGCCAGCACCTACGGATACACTGAAGCTTTCTTT.

This clonotype showed up many times. V and J are TRBV19 and TRBJ2-7, with D perhaps TRBD1 (6 bases). Germline V gene sequence: CDR1 LNHDA, CDR2 SQIVND (reference sequence). The CDR3 sequence is 13 residues long. V gave up 8 bases and J gave up 2 bases, with 13 bases separating them. For the CDR3, the DNA is TGTGCCAGTTCCTGGACAGAGGCCTACGAGCAGTACTTC. Translating it yields CASSWTEAYEQYF. The full variable domain, completed using reference TRBV19 and TRBJ2-7, is DGGITQSPKYLFRKEGQNVTLSCEQNLNHDAMYWYRQDPGQGLRLIYYSQIVNDFQKGDIAEGYSVSREKKESFPLTVTSAQKNPTAFYLCASSWTEAYEQYFGPGTRLTVT.

This clonotype was seen ten or more times. V usage is TRBV4-1 and J usage is TRBJ1-1; D call uncertain. CDR3 length equals 13 residues. Between the trimmed V and J ends, which lost 5 bases and 1 base, there was a span of 8 bases. Germline CDR1 reads MGHRA; CDR2 reads YSYEKL. The CDR3 region is CASSGRRNTEAFF. The CDR3 DNA reads as TGCGCCAGCAGCGGCAGGAGGAACACTGAAGCTTTCTTT.

This clonotype was detected a few times. The chain is built from TRBV6-5 and TRBJ1-1; 9 bases fit TRBD1. Germline loops: CDR1 MNHEY, CDR2 SVGAGI. V dropped 6 bases and J dropped 4; count of bases not matched to a gene: 6. The CDR3 is made up of 14 amino acids. The CDR3 spells CASSSDRGGTEAFF. The CDR3 region has the DNA TGTGCCAGCAGCTCGGACAGGGGCGGCACTGAAGCTTTCTTT.

This chain connects TRBV20-1 to TRBJ2-2; no firm D call. CDR1 is DFQATT, CDR2 SNEGSKA, per germline (reference sequence). CDR3 length: 13 residues. Trimming took 1 base from V and 2 from J, leaving 5 bases between them. The CDR3 nucleotides read TGCAGTGCTAGAGTGGCTAACACCGGGGAGCTGTTTTTT. Its protein is CSARVANTGELFF.

The chain employs TRBV6-6 and TRBJ2-5; D ambiguous. The CDR3 spans 12 residues. Germline lookup yields CDR1 MNHNY and CDR2 SVGAGI (reference sequence). The V gene lost 0 bases and the J gene lost 7 bases, with 6 bases spanning the gap. CDR3 in DNA: TGTGCCAGCAGTTACTCGGACGGGACCCAGTACTTC. Protein: CASSYSDGTQYF.

This clonotype was counted between two and nine times. V usage is TRBV6-1 and J usage is TRBJ1-5, with TRBD1 as a possible D gene (6 bases). Per germline, CDR1 MNHNS and CDR2 SASEGT. Trimming left V 6 bases short and J 6 bases short, with 15 bases between. This CDR3 spans 14 amino acids. The DNA for the CDR3 is TGTGCCAGCAGCCCCGGGGGCTTAGGTCAGCCCCAGCATTTT. It is translated as CASSPGGLGQPQHF.

In this sample, this clonotype turned up many times. J is TRBJ1-5 and V is TRBV20-1, with D perhaps matching TRBD1 (5 bases). V dropped 3 bases and J dropped 3 bases, with 9 bases sitting between them. Germline V gives CDR1 DFQATT, CDR2 SNEGSKA (reference sequence). CDR3 length: 13 residues. CDR3 sequence (DNA): TGCAGTGCTAGGACGGACACCAATCAGCCCCAGCATTTT. It codes for CSARTDTNQPQHF.

Many counts were recorded for this clonotype. The chain recombines TRBV29-1 with TRBJ1-2; no clear D gene. V lost 7 bases and J 4 bases, leaving 13 bases between the germline ends. The CDR3 length is 12 residues. Per germline, CDR1 SQVTM and CDR2 ANQGSEA. CDR3 DNA: TGCAGCGCCTCTACTAATTTCTATGGCTACACCTTC. Protein product: CSASTNFYGYTF.

The rearrangement uses TRBV7-9 and TRBJ1-3; the D is unclear. Germline-derived CDR1 and CDR2 are SEHNR and FQNEAQ (reference sequence). Trimming cost V 6 bases and J 3 bases, with 6 bases left between them. CDR3 length: 12 residues. The CDR3 DNA sequence: TGTGCCAGCAGACAAAGTGGAAACACCATATATTTT. Its translation: CASRQSGNTIYF.

This clonotype was found many times. The chain employs TRBV7-9 and TRBJ2-7; a possible D gene is TRBD2 (5 bases). Looked up from germline, CDR1 is SEHNR and CDR2 is FQNEAQ (reference sequence). Trimming cost V 5 bases and J 11 bases, with 16 bases left between them. CDR3 size: 12 residues. DNA for the CDR3: TGTGCCAGCAGCATCGATGGCTGGGGAGAGTACTTC. It yields the protein CASSIDGWGEYF.

This rearrangement joins TRBV27 to TRBJ1-5; the D gene is possibly TRBD1 (6 bases). V lost 5 bases to trimming and J lost 4 bases, with 12 bases between them. CDR3 length: 14 residues. Germline assignment: CDR1 MNHEY and CDR2 SMNVEV (reference sequence). This chain's CDR3 is CASSTGQTNQPQHF. The DNA for the CDR3 is TGTGCCAGCAGTACCGGACAGACTAATCAGCCCCAGCATTTT.